This T cell receptor (beta chain) was observed in a study of a mutant IDH1 vaccine in newly diagnosed glioma. Study details: Standard pretreatment was either radiotherapy, temozolomide, or, for most, radiochemotherapy with temozolomide.

Using immunoSEQ multiplex PCR, the repertoire was profiled, and TCRdb retains in-frame clones only, with some absent. The sample has about 50,000 clones; about 92% are singletons. As to time point: week 35, safety follow-up. Every vaccine dose comprised 300 ug of mutant IDH1 20-mer peptide plus topical imiquimod. Patients were given eight vaccinations, scheduled in weeks 1, 3, 5, 7, 11, 15, 19 and 23. V lost 4 bases, J lost 5 bases, and 12 bases lay in between. This CDR3 region has 14 residues. Germline V gene data show CDR1 as MNHNY and CDR2 as SVGAGI (reference sequence). On this clone itself: No antigen is known for it.

Here the sequenced sample was PBMCs, taken from a glioma patient whose treatment included an IDH1 peptide vaccine. The chain combines TRBV6-6 with TRBJ2-1; the D gene is possibly TRBD2 (6 bases). This sequence was found in a man in his fifties or sixties with glioma. The CDR3 region has the DNA TGTGCCAGCAGTTCGCGGGGATCGGACAATGAGCAGTTCTTC. Its translation is CASSSRGSDNEQFF.